The source of this TCR beta chain is a study of CD8+CD57+ T cells in acquired aplastic anemia (dated by TCRdb to between 2018 and 2020). Background for the entire study: DNA extracted from sorted CD4+ and CD8+ cells had a mean of about 3.3 ug, with a range of roughly 0.2 to 27.4 ug. CD8+CD57+ expansion was defined as a frequency above the mean frequency observed in healthy subjects.

Flow cytometry had shown CD8+CD57+ cell expansion in the patients selected for sequencing. Severe acquired aplastic anemia was diagnosed in all patients according to International Study of Aplastic Anemia and Agranulocytosis and Camitta criteria. No patient had received any therapy when blood was sampled. TCR repertoires of sorted CD4+ and CD8+ blood T cells from severe aplastic anemia patients and healthy subjects were deep-sequenced in the study. Patients were enrolled under clinicaltrials.gov protocols 00001620, 01623167, 00001397, 00071045, 00081523 and 00961064 in the USA. Ficoll-Paque density gradient centrifugation was used to isolate peripheral blood mononuclear cells. Before DNA extraction, CD4+ and CD8+ T cells were sorted by FACS or by magnetic beads. With respect to this clonotype: Its antigen remains unidentified. One base away there is no much larger clone; base qualities are not given.

Counted from cysteine to phenylalanine, this CDR3 has 13 amino acids. This entry keeps only the CDR3 DNA: 39 bases, framed from base 1. For CDR1 and CDR2, the germline V gene lists SQVTM and ANQGSEA. Here V drops 6 bases and J drops 2 bases, and the junction holds 3 bases not matched to any gene. TCR beta VDJ combination and CDR3 sequence profiling used genomic DNA as the template. TCR repertoire sequencing was run on an Illumina HiSeq 2000. The study's own analysis went as follows. TRBV/TRBJ rearrangement plots, CDR3 size and DJ length profiles, and Simpson's diversity index were used to evaluate the repertoires. The most abundant DNA sequence in the deep sequencing data was defined as the immunodominant clone. CDR3 amino acid sequences were screened for sharing across subjects and compared with published repertoires and the VDJdb database. Through fastp at Q25 and MiXCR, TCRdb rebuilt clones from the public reads, retaining in-frame beta chains. Merged by CDR3 protein, the rows form single entries marked with the most common genes and DNA. Clone size and V and J calls follow TCRdb, not the original study. The sample includes more than 200,000 distinct CDR3 sequences, with under 55% observed a single time. In total, the top ten clones hold about 20% of the sample.

Here is what the overall study found, with its caveats: Twenty-nine CD8+ CDR3 sequences were shared between patients and controls but appeared highly expressed in patients and within their immunodominant clones. Between patients and healthy controls, no significant difference in CD8+ Simpson's diversity was found (P=0.060).

The chain joins TRBV29-1 to TRBJ2-1; 8 bases in the middle match TRBD2. The sequence was obtained from a human donor with aplastic anemia. Sequenced material: sorted CD4+, CD8+, or CD8+CD57+ T cells (not recorded which) from PBMCs. The CDR3 region: CSVTGLAYNEQFF. The base sequence is TGCAGCGTCACGGGACTAGCCTACAATGAGCAGTTCTTC.